This T cell receptor (beta chain) is from a study of blood T cell repertoires in COVID-19. Overall study context: The United States, Italy and Spain supplied acute and convalescent COVID-19 samples.

This CDR3 is built from 14 residues. The germline V gene encodes CDR1 SGHAT and CDR2 FQNNGV. Trimming took off 2 bases at V and 9 bases at J, with 14 bases between the two ends. Method: immunoSEQ multiplex PCR; TCRdb's copy keeps in-frame clones and lacks some. Of about 180,000 clones in the sample, about nine tenths were seen once. This TCR was recovered from a woman aged 30 to 39 with acute or convalescent COVID-19. Specimen: peripheral blood. This rearrangement joins TRBV11-2 to TRBJ2-1, with D maybe TRBD1 (5 bases). The CDR3 is CASSLPGWVVEQFF. Here the CDR3 DNA reads TGTGCCAGCAGCTTACCAGGGTGGGTGGTTGAGCAGTTCTTC. Complete variable domain (other parts from reference TRBV11-2 and TRBJ2-1): EAGVAQSPRYKIIEKRQSVAFWCNPISGHATLYWYQQILGQGPKLLIQFQNNGVVDDSQLPKDRFSAERLKGVDSTLKIQPAKLEDSAVYLCASSLPGWVVEQFFGPGTRLTVL.